This T cell receptor (beta chain) stems from a study of T cell repertoires in cytomegalovirus infection. Using its own MiXCR run on the reads, TCRdb lists one record per CDR3 protein. This sample has roughly 990,000 distinct CDR3 sequences, with around 30% found just once. The CDR3 consists of 13 residues. Germline V gene sequence: CDR1 DFQATT, CDR2 SNEGSKA (reference sequence). This clonotype was counted ten times or more. Its target is not known. The sequenced sample was cultured CD8+ T cells from PBMCs, obtained from culture after CMV antigen stimulation. This sequence joins TRBV20-1 and TRBJ1-5, with 8 bases identical to TRBD1. The TCR was taken from a human donor in good health (CMV status not recorded). Some clones in this sample may be carry-over from other donors' samples. The CDR3 nucleotides are TGCAGAACCGCGGGACAGGGCAATCAGCCCCAGCATTTT. The encoded protein is CRTAGQGNQPQHF.